The 22 T cell receptor beta chains below all came from one sample that was sequenced in a study of response to subunit inactivated influenza vaccine. TCRdb analysed the RT-PCR reads with MiXCR anew, one entry per CDR3 protein. Of about 480,000 distinct CDR3 sequences in the sample, 13% are singletons; the top ten hold roughly 13%. This specimen was PBMCs from blood, taken about 40 days after vaccination. These receptors were collected from a man aged 50 to 59 who received an inactivated influenza vaccine.

This clonotype appeared many times. The chain has TRBV4-3 and TRBJ1-2; D uncertain. Germline CDR1 LGHNA, CDR2 YSLEER. Trimming removed 0 bases from V and 1 base from J, with 15 bases in between. The CDR3 has 17 amino acids. The CDR3 loop reads CASSQELPLASNYGYTF. In DNA form, the CDR3 reads TGCGCCAGCAGCCAAGAATTGCCGCTTGCAAGTAACTATGGCTACACCTTC.

This rearrangement joins TRBV5-1 to TRBJ1-5; no reliable D call. V shed 4 bases and J shed 4 bases, with 9 bases lying between them. Germline-derived CDR1 and CDR2 are SGHRS and YFSETQ. The CDR3 totals 13 residues. CDR3 in DNA: TGCGCCAGCAGCGTAGACACAAATCAGCCCCAGCATTTT. The encoded protein is CASSVDTNQPQHF.

The genes are TRBV4-1 and TRBJ2-6; D not resolved. Germline assignment: CDR1 MGHRA and CDR2 YSYEKL. CDR3 size: 15 residues. V gave up 1 base and J gave up 2 bases, with 6 bases separating them. The CDR3 DNA reads as TGCGCCAGCAGCCAAGGTATGGCTGGGGCCAACGTCCTGACTTTC. Translation gives CASSQGMAGANVLTF.

This clonotype has at least ten counts. The J gene is TRBJ2-2, the V gene TRBV5-5; D ambiguous. CDR3 length: 13 residues. The V and J ends lost 0 bases and 4 bases respectively, with 4 bases between them. In germline, CDR1 is SGHKS, CDR2 YYEKEE (reference sequence). The CDR3 reads CASSLAVTGELFF. The CDR3 nucleotides read TGTGCCAGCAGCTTGGCTGTCACCGGGGAGCTGTTTTTT.

The chain couples TRBV5-1 to TRBJ2-6, with D perhaps TRBD2 (7 bases). The V end was cut by 7 bases, the J end by 0 bases, with 14 bases between. The CDR3 totals 16 residues. CDR1 is SGHRS, CDR2 YFSETQ, per germline. The DNA of the CDR3 is TGCGCCAGCTCTAGGGGGGGCAGCTCTGGGGCCAACGTCCTGACTTTC. The encoded protein is CASSRGGSSGANVLTF.

The J gene is TRBJ1-6, the V gene TRBV2, with 8 nucleotides matching TRBD1. CDR3 length equals 15 residues. J was trimmed by 9 bases and V by 7 bases; bases with no gene match: 11. Germline values: CDR1 SNHLY, CDR2 FYNNEI. The DNA for the CDR3 is TGTGCCAGCACTCTCAGGACAGGGCTTAGTTCACCCCTCCACTTT. This encodes CASTLRTGLSSPLHF.

V and J are TRBV6-1 and TRBJ1-1; 8 bases line up with TRBD1. With 7 bases clipped from V and 5 bases from J, the junction kept 9 bases outside the gene matches. Germline CDR1 and CDR2: MNHNS and SASEGT. The CDR3 sequence is 14 residues long. The CDR3, as DNA: TGTGCCAGCAATCAGGGACAGGTGGGAACTGAAGCTTTCTTT. This encodes CASNQGQVGTEAFF.

This chain uses TRBV20-1 with TRBJ1-1, with D perhaps matching TRBD1 (5 bases). Germline lookup yields CDR1 DFQATT and CDR2 SNEGSKA (reference sequence). The CDR3 length is 15 residues. V was clipped by 0 bases and J by 7 bases, with 18 bases between them. The CDR3 spells CSAREPGLQTVEAFF. The DNA of the CDR3 is TGCAGTGCTAGAGAACCGGGACTGCAAACGGTTGAAGCTTTCTTT.

J is TRBJ2-2 and V is TRBV7-3, with D maybe TRBD2 (5 bases). Germline V gene sequence: CDR1 SGHTA, CDR2 FQGTGA. The CDR3 covers 14 residues. Trimming stripped 6 bases from V and 6 bases from J, with 14 bases between. CDR3 in DNA: TGTGCCAGCAGACCCGGCACTAGTCCCGGGGAGCTGTTTTTT. Protein sequence: CASRPGTSPGELFF. Full variable domain (remainder filled in from reference TRBV7-3 and TRBJ2-2): GAGVSQTPSNKVTEKGKYVELRCDPISGHTALYWYRQSLGQGPEFLIYFQGTGAADDSGLPNDRFFAVRPEGSVSTLKIQRTERGDSAVYLCASRPGTSPGELFFGEGSRLTVL.

J is TRBJ2-5 and V is TRBV9; tentatively, D is TRBD2 (6 bases). Looked up from germline, CDR1 is SGDLS and CDR2 is YYNGEE. The ends were cut back, 4 bases at V and 5 bases at J, with 21 bases in the middle. The CDR3 is 16 amino acids. CDR3: CASSLGGTDGVETQYF. DNA of the CDR3: TGTGCCAGCAGCTTAGGAGGGACCGACGGCGTGGAGACCCAGTACTTC.

This chain connects TRBV20-1 to TRBJ2-2; TRBD2 aligns across 11 bases. Unmatched junction bases numbered 9, after V lost 2 bases and J lost 1 base. The CDR3 sequence is 18 residues long. Germline CDR1 and CDR2: DFQATT and SNEGSKA (reference sequence). The CDR3 DNA is TGCAGTGCTAGAAATCGACCGGGACTAGCGGAGAACACCGGGGAGCTGTTTTTT. Amino acids: CSARNRPGLAENTGELFF.

This clonotype was recorded a few times. V and J are TRBV5-5 and TRBJ2-7; D is possibly TRBD2 (6 bases). V was cut by 2 bases and J by 0 bases, with 15 bases left in between. Germline V gene lookup returns CDR1 SGHKS and CDR2 YYEKEE (reference sequence). The CDR3 loop spans 16 amino acids. CDR3 coding DNA: TGTGCCAGCAGCTTAGCGGGCTTCGTTAGCTCCTACGAGCAGTACTTC. It is translated as CASSLAGFVSSYEQYF.

J is TRBJ2-1 and V is TRBV20-1, with D possibly being TRBD2 (5 bases). The CDR3 covers 15 residues. Trimming left V 6 bases short and J 4 bases short, with 19 bases between. Germline lookup yields CDR1 DFQATT and CDR2 SNEGSKA (reference sequence). CDR3 sequence: CSALEPTRGYNEQFF. The CDR3 nucleotides read TGCAGTGCACTAGAGCCCACCCGGGGTTACAATGAGCAGTTCTTC.

V usage is TRBV6-2 or TRBV6-3 and J usage is TRBJ2-7; 7 positions agree with TRBD2. The CDR3 sequence is 15 residues long. The V and J ends lost 1 base and 7 bases, in that order; junction bases with no gene match: 10. Germline V gives CDR1 MNHEY, CDR2 SVGEGT. The CDR3 protein is CASSYWRETTGEQYF. Written as DNA, the CDR3 is TGTGCCAGCAGTTACTGGCGGGAGACCACGGGAGAGCAGTACTTC.

V gene TRBV6-5 combines with J gene TRBJ2-3; D unresolved. V shed 4 bases and J shed 3 bases, with 11 bases lying between them. In germline, CDR1 is MNHEY, CDR2 SVGAGI. CDR3 length equals 14 residues. In DNA form, the CDR3 reads TGTGCCAGCAGTTCCACTGCTGGGACAGATACGCAGTATTTT. It yields the protein CASSSTAGTDTQYF.

This clonotype was observed a few times. V usage is TRBV7-2 and J usage is TRBJ2-1, with D possibly being TRBD2 (5 bases). The V end lost 4 bases, the J end lost 0 bases, and 10 bases lay between the germline ends. The germline V gene has CDR1 SGHTA and CDR2 FQGNSA. CDR3 size: 15 residues. The DNA for the CDR3 is TGTGCCAGCAGCTCGGGAATTAGCTCCTACAATGAGCAGTTCTTC. Residues: CASSSGISSYNEQFF.

The chain couples TRBV20-1 to TRBJ2-7; TRBD2 matches at 13 bases. The V and J ends lost 1 base and 6 bases, in that order; junction bases with no gene match: 3. The CDR3 loop spans 14 amino acids. Germline V CDR1 and CDR2: DFQATT, SNEGSKA (reference sequence). CDR3 protein: CSARGTSGGREQYF. As DNA, the CDR3 is TGCAGTGCTAGAGGGACTAGCGGGGGCCGCGAGCAGTACTTC.

This clonotype was observed at least ten times. The chain couples TRBV12-3 or TRBV12-4 to TRBJ2-3, with D unclear. The CDR3 is 15 residues long. Trimming pared 6 bases from V and 1 base from J, leaving 14 bases between. The CDR3 coding sequence is TGTGCCAGCAGCACCGGGCCTTGGGGCACAGATACGCAGTATTTT. Its protein product is CASSTGPWGTDTQYF.

CDR3 in DNA: TGTGCCAGCAGCGCCACGACAGGGGGCTCCTACGAGCAGTACTTC. Encoded protein: CASSATTGGSYEQYF. The chain employs TRBV4-2 and TRBJ2-7, with 9 positions matching TRBD1. After removal of 5 bases from V and 0 bases from J, the junction contained 5 bases not matched to a gene. The CDR3 has 15 residues. The germline gives CDR1 LGHNA, CDR2 YNFKEQ.

This clonotype was counted many times. V gene TRBV10-3 combines with J gene TRBJ1-1, with D possibly matching TRBD1 (5 bases). CDR1 ENHRY and CDR2 SYGVKD come from the germline V gene. Trimming removed 1 base from V and 4 bases from J, with 10 bases in between. This CDR3 contains 14 residues. CDR3 loop: CAISELGARTEAFF. The DNA of the CDR3 is TGTGCCATCAGTGAGTTAGGGGCCCGCACTGAAGCTTTCTTT.

The genes are TRBV11-2 and TRBJ2-2; TRBD2 is a possible D gene (5 bases). The germline V gene has CDR1 SGHAT and CDR2 FQNNGV. This CDR3 contains 14 residues. The V end was cut by 1 base, the J end by 9 bases, with 12 bases between. The CDR3 is CASSLGGLAWELFF. CDR3 DNA: TGTGCCAGCAGCTTAGGAGGGTTGGCGTGGGAGCTGTTTTTT.

The chain joins TRBV5-7 to TRBJ1-5; TRBD1 agrees at 9 bases. TRBV5-7 is reported as an ORF; its role is uncertain. The CDR3 covers 15 residues. J gave up 2 bases and V 4 bases, and 4 bases lay outside the gene matches. As DNA, the CDR3 is TGTGCCAGCAGCCGGACAGGGGTCCGCAATCAGCCCCAGCATTTT. Translated, it gives CASSRTGVRNQPQHF.